This T cell receptor (beta chain) is drawn from a study of T cell changes during pregnancy in multiple sclerosis (dated by TCRdb to the late 2010s). Background for the entire study: The study examined how the T cell repertoire changed over the course of pregnancy in women with multiple sclerosis.

According to the germline V gene, CDR1 reads MNHNS and CDR2 reads SASEGT. V and J are truncated by 4 bases and 5 bases respectively, leaving an intervening sequence of 9 bases. Measured from the cysteine to the phenylalanine, the CDR3 is 13 residues long. This entry keeps only the CDR3 DNA: 39 bases, framed from base 1. Points on this clone: This receptor's antigen is unknown. Base qualities are not provided; no much larger clone lies one nucleotide away.

Library prep was done by the immunoSEQ multiplex PCR assay. Entries here come from immuneACCESS through TCRdb and include only in-frame sequences with V and J called. Some clones fail to appear in such tables; in the studies checked, an unresolved V gene covers under half of the shortfall, and the cause of the remainder is unknown. Across this sample there are more than 50,000 clones, with 91% seen only once. The ten top clones hold around 0.5% of the sample. The V gene is TRBV6-1 and the J gene is TRBJ1-5, with TRBD1 perhaps the D gene, on 6 matching bases. Sequenced material: CD4+ T cells from peripheral blood mononuclear cells, taken after pregnancy. The clonotype was recovered from a female donor in good health, enrolled as a control in a pregnancy study. CDR3 protein: CASSVTGYQPQHF. The sequenced DNA: TGTGCCAGCAGTGTTACAGGGTATCAGCCCCAGCATTTT.